The 18 T cell receptor beta chains reported below all come from one sample, sequenced in a study of early T cells in non-severe SARS-CoV-2 infection. TCRdb re-called the 5' RACE reads with MiXCR, one entry per CDR3 protein. This table has fewer than 85,000 distinct CDR3 sequences, about 12% appearing once. Sequencing was carried out using whole blood. Receptors were obtained from an adult who was a healthcare worker with PCR-confirmed SARS-CoV-2 infection or an uninfected control (not recorded which).

This clonotype has a count of ten or more. In nucleotides, the CDR3 is TGCAGTGCATGGGACAGTAATTATGGCTACACCTTC. Translating it yields CSAWDSNYGYTF. The chain combines TRBV20-1 with TRBJ1-2; 7 bases match TRBD1. This CDR3 has 12 amino acids. V shed 6 bases and J 5 bases; nucleotides not matched to a gene: 6. Germline CDR1 DFQATT, CDR2 SNEGSKA (reference sequence).

Ten or more counts support this clonotype. The chain combines TRBV27 with TRBJ1-2, with 8 positions matching TRBD1. Germline CDR1 reads MNHEY; CDR2 reads SMNVEV (reference sequence). Germline trimming cut 6 bases from V and 7 bases from J; bases unmatched to any gene: 13. The CDR3 covers 15 residues. The CDR3 nucleotides are TGTGCCAGCAGGTCTATCAGGGGGCGCTTGGTTGGCTACACCTTC. This sequence encodes CASRSIRGRLVGYTF.

Ten or more counts support this clonotype. This chain links TRBV4-3 with TRBJ1-5, with TRBD1 as a possible D gene (5 bases). The germline gives CDR1 LGHNA, CDR2 YSLEER. CDR3 length: 16 amino acids. V was trimmed by 0 bases and J by 4 bases, leaving 13 bases between them. The DNA of the CDR3 is TGCGCCAGCAGCCAAGATCGGGGGGGTGTGAATCAGCCCCAGCATTTT. Protein product: CASSQDRGGVNQPQHF.

This clonotype appeared a few times. The genes are TRBV12-3 or TRBV12-4 and TRBJ1-5, with D unclear. The germline V and J ends were trimmed by 2 bases and 6 bases, with 8 bases remaining between them. There are 13 residues in the CDR3. The CDR3 reads CASSLPQIQPQHF. The CDR3 DNA sequence: TGTGCCAGCAGTTTACCCCAGATTCAGCCCCAGCATTTT.

This clonotype was seen at least ten times. This chain links TRBV5-4 with TRBJ2-1; 7 nucleotides match TRBD1. The CDR3 consists of 15 residues. Germline V gene data show CDR1 as SGHNT and CDR2 as YYREEE (reference sequence). V shed 5 bases and J 5 bases; nucleotides not matched to a gene: 10. CDR3 bases: TGTGCCAGCAGAAAACCCCACGGGACAGACAATGAGCAGTTCTTC. Encoded protein: CASRKPHGTDNEQFF.

This clonotype was detected many times. The CDR3 sequence is CASSVTGFITYEQYF. In DNA, the CDR3 is TGTGCCAGCAGCGTGACGGGATTTATCACCTACGAGCAGTACTTC. This sequence joins TRBV5-5 and TRBJ2-7; possibly TRBD2 for D (5 bases). This CDR3 is 15 amino acids long. The ends were cut back, 4 bases at V and 2 bases at J, with 16 bases in the middle. CDR1 SGHKS and CDR2 YYEKEE come from the germline V gene (reference sequence).

This clonotype was counted ten times or more. The J gene is TRBJ1-6, the V gene TRBV5-1; D is undetermined. V shed 4 bases and J shed 7 bases, with 9 bases lying between them. This CDR3 comprises 13 residues. CDR1 SGHRS and CDR2 YFSETQ come from the germline V gene. CDR3 DNA sequence: TGCGCCAGCAGCCTGGACCCAAATTCACCCCTCCACTTT. This sequence encodes CASSLDPNSPLHF.

This clonotype occurred many times. This sequence joins TRBV20-1 and TRBJ1-1; tentatively, D is TRBD1 (5 bases). The germline V and J ends were trimmed by 4 bases and 1 base, with 7 bases remaining between them. CDR1 and CDR2 from the germline V gene are DFQATT and SNEGSKA (reference sequence). The CDR3 has 12 residues. The CDR3 reads CSATRANTEAFF. Here the CDR3 DNA reads TGCAGTGCTACCAGGGCGAACACTGAAGCTTTCTTT.

This clonotype was picked up many times. The chain combines TRBV6-5 with TRBJ2-7, with D perhaps TRBD2 (8 bases). Germline assignment: CDR1 MNHEY and CDR2 SVGAGI. The CDR3 loop spans 15 amino acids. V was trimmed by 7 bases and J by 4 bases, leaving 20 bases between them. This chain's CDR3 is CASTRGGTEIYEQYF. CDR3 in DNA: TGTGCCAGCACCCGGGGGGGGACAGAAATATACGAGCAGTACTTC.

This clonotype was seen a few times. The gene calls are TRBV25-1 and TRBJ1-2, with D unresolved. V lost 3 bases and J 8 bases, leaving 7 bases between the germline ends. Looked up from germline, CDR1 is MGHDK and CDR2 is SYGVNS. CDR3 size: 11 residues. CDR3 loop: CASSEGSGYTF. The CDR3 DNA is TGTGCCAGCAGTGAGGGTAGCGGCTACACCTTC.

This clonotype has ten or more counts. The chain links TRBV25-1 to TRBJ2-5; 10 bases align to TRBD2. This CDR3 comprises 13 residues. The germline V gene encodes CDR1 MGHDK and CDR2 SYGVNS. Germline trimming cut 5 bases from V and 3 bases from J; bases unmatched to any gene: 0. Here the CDR3 reads CASSSGREETQYF. The CDR3 DNA reads as TGTGCCAGCAGTAGCGGGAGGGAAGAGACCCAGTACTTC.

Many counts were recorded for this clonotype. The rearrangement joins TRBV6-5 to TRBJ1-2; D unclear. V was shortened by 6 bases and J by 10 bases, with 27 bases between the two germline ends. The CDR3 consists of 16 residues. The germline V gene encodes CDR1 MNHEY and CDR2 SVGAGI. CDR3 sequence: CASSLFYPRNLDDYTF. For the CDR3, the DNA is TGTGCCAGCAGCCTATTCTACCCCCGGAACCTTGACGACTACACCTTC.

Ten or more counts support this clonotype. The CDR3 protein is CASSQTGLSTGELFF. The CDR3 region has the DNA TGTGCCAGCAGCCAGACAGGGTTATCCACCGGGGAGCTGTTTTTT. This chain joins TRBV6-2 or TRBV6-3 and TRBJ2-2; 7 bases map to TRBD1. The CDR3 sequence is 15 residues long. Unmatched junction bases numbered 8, after V lost 6 bases and J lost 4 bases. CDR1 is MNHEY and CDR2 is SVGEGT in the germline V gene.

This sequence joins TRBV20-1 and TRBJ2-7, with 7 positions matching TRBD1. This CDR3 region has 21 residues. The germline gives CDR1 DFQATT, CDR2 SNEGSKA (reference sequence). Trimming cost V 2 bases and J 5 bases; bases outside gene matches: 30. CDR3 in amino acids: CSARPTRQGRRAVLGINEQYF. The CDR3 nucleotides read TGCAGTGCTAGACCTACTCGACAGGGAAGGAGAGCTGTACTTGGAATCAACGAGCAGTACTTC.

This clonotype was found a few times. The V call is TRBV20-1, the J call TRBJ1-1; D is possibly TRBD1 (5 bases). The CDR3 is 14 amino acids. V was shortened by 6 bases and J by 3 bases, with 17 bases between the two germline ends. Germline V gene data show CDR1 as DFQATT and CDR2 as SNEGSKA (reference sequence). The CDR3 reads CSARGRGPHTEAFF. The CDR3, as DNA: TGCAGTGCCCGGGGGAGGGGCCCCCACACTGAAGCTTTCTTT.

Many counts were recorded for this clonotype. The V and J genes are TRBV5-5 and TRBJ2-3; D remains unclear. The germline CDR1 and CDR2 sequences are SGHKS and YYEKEE (reference sequence). Trimming left V 0 bases short and J 4 bases short, with 3 bases between. This CDR3 comprises 12 residues. The DNA for the CDR3 is TGTGCCAGCAGCTTGGATGCAGATACGCAGTATTTT. This codes for CASSLDADTQYF.

A few counts support this clonotype. The chain recombines TRBV28 with TRBJ2-7, with a weak D call TRBD1 (6 bases). Germline V CDR1 and CDR2: MDHEN, SYDVKM. This CDR3 has 13 amino acids. V lost 5 bases, J lost 3 bases, and 11 bases lay in between. CDR3 residues: CASSPRQDYEQYF. For the CDR3, the DNA is TGTGCCAGCAGTCCCCGACAGGACTACGAGCAGTACTTC.

This clonotype was counted many times. The chain recombines TRBV6-5 with TRBJ1-5; a weak D match, TRBD1 (5 bases). V dropped 6 bases and J dropped 4 bases, with 10 bases sitting between them. The CDR3 length is 13 residues. Germline lookup yields CDR1 MNHEY and CDR2 SVGAGI. Here the CDR3 reads CASSRQLNQPQHF. The CDR3 DNA is TGTGCCAGCAGCAGACAGTTAAATCAGCCCCAGCATTTT.